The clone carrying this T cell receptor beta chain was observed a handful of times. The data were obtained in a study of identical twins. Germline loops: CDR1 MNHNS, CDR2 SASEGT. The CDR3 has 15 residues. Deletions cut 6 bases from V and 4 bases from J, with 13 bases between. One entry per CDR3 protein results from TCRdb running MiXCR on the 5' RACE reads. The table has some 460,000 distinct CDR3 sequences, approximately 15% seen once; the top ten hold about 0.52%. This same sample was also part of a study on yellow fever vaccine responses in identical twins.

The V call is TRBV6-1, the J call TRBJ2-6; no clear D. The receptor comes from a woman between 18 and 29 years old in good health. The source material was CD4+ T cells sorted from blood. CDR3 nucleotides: TGTGCCAGCAGGGAACAGAGGTTGGGGGCCAACGTCCTGACTTTC. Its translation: CASREQRLGANVLTF.